Here is one TCR beta chain with its context. This specimen belongs to a study of blood T cell repertoires in COVID-19. About the research overall: COVID-19 samples collected from the United States, Italy and Spain covered acute and convalescent phases. In each case, the material was cDNA or gDNA derived from T cells, B-cell-depleted T cells, or PBMCs.

V was pared by 6 bases and J by 1 base, with 15 bases between. This CDR3 spans 15 amino acids. Germline V gene data show CDR1 as LNHDA and CDR2 as SQIVND (reference sequence). In the original workflow: Amplification with reference gene primers provided the estimates of nucleated cell counts. This table comes from immunoSEQ multiplex PCR, and its TCRdb copy is limited to in-frame clones, with some not included. V and J calls and clone size come straight from that table; D and trimming were deduced from the DNA. The sample has about 270,000 clones; around nine tenths are singletons. Sample: peripheral blood. This chain links TRBV19 with TRBJ2-5; weak D call: TRBD2 (5 bases). This sequence originates from a man aged 35 to 55 with active or convalescent COVID-19. CDR3 loop: CASSLVRGSQETQYF. DNA of the CDR3: TGTGCCAGTAGCCTGGTTCGGGGATCCCAAGAGACCCAGTACTTC.